Below, 8 T cell receptor beta chains from the same sample are listed, as sequenced in a study of T cells expressing NK-cell markers. For each CDR3 protein, TCRdb gives one entry from its re-call of the 5' RACE reads, without DNA. In all, the sample yields over 100,000 distinct CDR3 sequences. Sequencing input: blood T cells: a sorted CD56 or NKG2C T cell subset, CD4+ or CD8+ T cells, or bulk PBMC T cells (not recorded which). The receptors here all came from a woman aged 18 to 75 in good health.

This chain links TRBV12-3 or TRBV12-4 with TRBJ2-7; TCRdb indicates TRBD2, and absent DNA this call remains unverified. This CDR3 has 14 residues. CDR3 loop: CASSLRSLTYEQYF.

The genes are TRBV27 and TRBJ2-1; the TCRdb D gene call, TRBD1, has no DNA to confirm it. In germline, CDR1 is MNHEY, CDR2 SMNVEV (reference sequence). The CDR3 has 14 amino acids. The CDR3 is CASSLSPVGDEQFF.

The chain links TRBV4-2 to TRBJ2-1; absent DNA, TCRdb's TRBD2 call cannot be checked. This CDR3 has 14 amino acids. Per germline, CDR1 LGHNA and CDR2 YNFKEQ. The CDR3 region is CASSQVIAGDEQFF.

The chain is built from TRBV2 and TRBJ2-5; TCRdb returns TRBD2, unconfirmable since there is no DNA. The CDR3 contains 16 residues. Germline CDR1 is SNHLY and CDR2 is FYNNEI. The CDR3 sequence is CASSGLAGRYQETQYF.

The chain employs TRBV5-5 and TRBJ2-7; the TCRdb call, TRBD1, lacks DNA for checking. From germline, CDR1 is SGHKS and CDR2 YYEKEE (reference sequence). The CDR3 has 14 amino acids. The CDR3 is CASSWGPAPGEQYF.

This sequence joins TRBV9 and TRBJ1-6; the TCRdb call, TRBD1, lacks DNA for checking. CDR3 length: 14 residues. Per germline, CDR1 SGDLS and CDR2 YYNGEE. CDR3: CASSADRVGSPLHF.

V and J are TRBV4-3 and TRBJ2-1; lacking DNA, the TRBD2 call made by TCRdb goes unchecked. This CDR3 has 16 residues. Germline V lookup: CDR1 LGHNA, CDR2 YSLEER. The chain's CDR3 is CASSQGAGGSYNEQFF.

The gene calls are TRBV25-1 and TRBJ1-1. Germline V lookup: CDR1 MGHDK, CDR2 SYGVNS. The CDR3 consists of 14 residues. The CDR3: CASSEREMNTEAFF.